The clone carrying this TCR beta chain was seen only a few times. These data belong to a study of OX40 agonist ivuxolimab in advanced cancers. The CDR3 sequence is 17 residues long. V gave up 5 bases and J gave up 0 bases, with 14 bases separating them. Looked up from germline, CDR1 is ENHRY and CDR2 is SYGVKD. The method was immunoSEQ multiplex PCR; TCRdb's version includes in-frame clones alone and lacks a portion of them. Of more than 75,000 clones in the sample, 86% were seen once. The source was CD4+ or CD8+ T cells sorted from blood, collected in a trial of the OX40 agonist ivuxolimab. This receptor was taken from an adult with an advanced solid tumor such as melanoma, head and neck, liver or kidney cancer. The genes are TRBV10-3 and TRBJ2-6; no reliable D call. DNA for the CDR3: TGTGCCATCAGTAATTCAGAGGCAGACTCTGGGGCCAACGTCCTGACTTTC. Its translation is CAISNSEADSGANVLTF.